Listed below are T cell receptor beta chains from one sample, sequenced in a study of long-term antiretroviral therapy in people with HIV. Measured with immunoSEQ multiplex PCR; TCRdb has only the in-frame clones, and not every one. The table has more than 10,000 clones, around 77% seen once; the top ten hold approximately 20%. The sample was unsorted PBMCs, taken 0.5 years before starting antiretroviral therapy. Receptors originate from a woman aged 40 to 49 with HIV. CDR3s include the opening cysteine and the closing phenylalanine or tryptophan. A D gene is named only where the DNA matches it firmly. Some rows mark clone size as missing; the rest say once, few, many or name a class of expanded clone.

clone size,J gene,V gene,D gene,CDR3 length,CDR3 protein,CDR3 DNA
few,TRBJ1-2,TRBV7-2,-,13,CASSPRDGYGYTF,TGTGCCAGCAGCCCGCGGGACGGCTATGGCTACACCTTC
once,TRBJ2-7,TRBV28,TRBD2,15,CASSLWVAGELEQYF,TGTGCCAGCAGTTTATGGGTAGCGGGAGAACTCGAGCAGTACTTC
-,TRBJ1-5,TRBV2,-,22,CASSVAGYRQDRGLYSNQPQHF,TGTGCCAGCAGTGTTGCAGGGTACCGTCAAGACCGGGGATTATATAGCAATCAGCCCCAGCATTTT
-,TRBJ2-2,TRBV5-1,-,14,CASRIQGSAGELFF,TGCGCCAGCAGGATTCAGGGGTCGGCCGGGGAGCTGTTTTTT
few,TRBJ2-7,TRBV2,-,15,CASSVEGMASYEQYF,TGTGCCAGCAGTGTAGAGGGGATGGCTTCCTACGAGCAGTACTTC
once,TRBJ1-4,TRBV4-2,-,15,CASSQSRQENEKLFF,TGTGCCAGCAGCCAAAGTAGGCAGGAGAATGAAAAACTGTTTTTT
-,TRBJ1-2,TRBV23-1,-,13,CASFSLGPDGYTF,TGCGCCAGTTTTTCCTTAGGGCCCGATGGCTACACCTTC
-,TRBJ2-2,TRBV5-1,-,17,CASSLEGWRGNTGELFF,TGCGCCAGCAGCTTGGAGGGGTGGAGGGGCAACACCGGGGAGCTGTTTTTT
-,TRBJ1-1,TRBV5-5,-,13,CASSWGGNTEAFF,TGTGCCAGCAGCTGGGGGGGGAACACTGAAGCTTTCTTT
-,TRBJ2-2,TRBV7-2,TRBD2,16,CASSSLAGGSTGELFF,TGTGCCAGCAGCTCCTTAGCGGGGGGGAGCACCGGGGAGCTGTTTTTT
-,TRBJ1-1,TRBV6-5,TRBD1,15,CASSSSGGMDTEAFF,TGTGCCAGCAGTTCCTCAGGGGGCATGGACACTGAAGCTTTCTTT
few,TRBJ1-5,TRBV19,TRBD1,15,CASSRQGAGNQPQHF,TGTGCCAGTAGCCGACAGGGGGCGGGTAATCAGCCCCAGCATTTT
-,TRBJ2-7,TRBV6-6,-,14,CASTLDGSSYEQYF,TGTGCCAGCACCCTGGACGGGAGCTCCTACGAGCAGTACTTC
-,TRBJ2-7,TRBV19,TRBD1,15,CASSISGQEGYEQYF,TGTGCCAGTAGTATTAGTGGACAGGAAGGCTACGAGCAGTACTTC
few,TRBJ2-7,TRBV7-6,TRBD1,14,CASSWGTGLSEQYF,TGTGCCAGCAGCTGGGGGACAGGGCTCTCCGAGCAGTACTTC
-,TRBJ2-1,TRBV30,TRBD2,16,CAWSLHTSGSTNEQFF,TGTGCCTGGAGTCTCCACACTAGCGGGAGTACGAATGAGCAGTTCTTC
-,TRBJ2-2,TRBV10-3,-,16,CAISPKRDFSTGELFF,TGTGCCATCAGCCCGAAACGGGACTTCTCCACCGGGGAGCTGTTTTTT
-,TRBJ1-2,TRBV6-1,-,14,CASSEQGNNYGYTF,TGTGCCAGCAGTGAACAGGGAAACAACTATGGCTACACCTTC
-,TRBJ2-6,TRBV2,-,15,CASSLDSAGANVLTF,TGTGCCAGCAGTCTCGACTCAGCCGGGGCCAACGTCCTGACTTTC
once,TRBJ2-3,TRBV11-3,TRBD2,16,CASSLGSGGHIDTQYF,TGTGCCAGCAGCTTGGGGAGCGGGGGGCATATAGATACGCAGTATTTT
-,TRBJ1-2,TRBV25-1,-,14,CASSRGGPNYGYTF,TGTGCCAGCAGTAGGGGCGGACCTAACTATGGCTACACCTTC
-,TRBJ1-5,TRBV5-6,-,13,CASSLARNQPQHF,TGTGCCAGCAGCTTAGCCCGGAATCAGCCCCAGCATTTT